Presented here are 24 T cell receptor beta chains from one specimen sequenced in a study of technical replicates of blood from a handful of donors. Data came from immunoSEQ multiplex PCR; TCRdb stores just in-frame clones and leaves some out. The sample shows more than 55,000 clones, 91% of them seen only once. Sequenced sample: PBMCs. The receptors originated from a human donor in good health. Some clones in this sample may be carry-over from other donors' samples.

The sample holds a few counts of this clone. V gene TRBV19 combines with J gene TRBJ2-5, with D hard to call. The germline CDR1 and CDR2 sequences are LNHDA and SQIVND (reference sequence). The CDR3 length is 15 residues. The V and J ends lost 0 bases and 5 bases respectively, with 13 bases between them. CDR3 sequence: CASSIDTNRRETQYF. DNA of the CDR3: TGTGCCAGTAGTATAGATACCAATCGTCGGGAGACCCAGTACTTC.

This chain links TRBV18 with TRBJ2-7; tentative D call: TRBD2 (5 bases). With 2 bases removed from V and 2 bases from J, the gap between germline ends came to 10 bases. The length of the CDR3 is 14 residues. Per the germline V gene, CDR1 is KGHSH and CDR2 is LQKENI. The CDR3 nucleotides are TGTGCCAGCTCACCATTCGGGCGGGCCTACGAGCAGTACTTC. Its translation is CASSPFGRAYEQYF.

The chain is built from TRBV9 and TRBJ2-4; 7 positions match TRBD2. The CDR3 has 16 residues. The V segment lost 4 bases and the J segment 3 bases; nucleotides outside the gene matches: 10. CDR1 is SGDLS and CDR2 is YYNGEE in the germline V gene. CDR3 loop: CASSHARGDGKNIQYF. Here the CDR3 DNA reads TGTGCCAGCAGCCACGCCCGGGGGGACGGCAAAAACATTCAGTACTTC.

The chain has TRBV7-2 and TRBJ2-5; TRBD2 matches 8 bases. The CDR3 extends over 17 amino acids. Germline V gives CDR1 SGHTA, CDR2 FQGNSA. The junction had 18 bases not matched to a gene; V was cut back by 5 bases and J by 7 bases. CDR3 loop: CASSATGLVDFFGTQYF. In DNA form, the CDR3 reads TGTGCCAGCAGCGCTACGGGACTAGTGGATTTTTTTGGGACCCAGTACTTC.

V gene TRBV5-6 combines with J gene TRBJ2-3; 9 bases are shared with TRBD2. The CDR3 spans 15 residues. Germline CDR1 is SGHDT and CDR2 is YYEEEE. V lost 4 bases to trimming and J lost 8 bases; unmatched junction nucleotides: 11. CDR3 sequence (DNA): TGTGCCAGCAGCCCCATGGGCGGGGGGGGAGGTACGCAGTATTTT. Amino acid sequence: CASSPMGGGGGTQYF.

The V gene is TRBV7-2, the J gene TRBJ2-7, with D hard to call. This CDR3 comprises 10 residues. With 8 bases removed from V and 1 base from J, the gap between germline ends came to 3 bases. CDR1 and CDR2 (germline): SGHTA, FQGNSA. The CDR3 region is CASYSYEQYF. In DNA form, the CDR3 reads TGTGCCAGCTATTCCTACGAGCAGTACTTC.

This sequence joins TRBV7-2 and TRBJ2-1; TRBD2 might be the D (6 bases). V was pared by 4 bases and J by 10 bases, with 20 bases between. This CDR3 is built from 15 residues. Germline V gene sequence: CDR1 SGHTA, CDR2 FQGNSA. CDR3 nucleotides: TGTGCCAGCAGCTCGCCCCGGGGGAGATTTGAGGAGCAGTTCTTC. It codes for CASSSPRGRFEEQFF.

The chain combines TRBV7-2 with TRBJ1-3; the match to TRBD1 covers 8 bases. Germline loops: CDR1 SGHTA, CDR2 FQGNSA. V lost 4 bases to trimming and J lost 0 bases; unmatched junction nucleotides: 8. The CDR3 runs 17 residues. The CDR3 sequence: CASSYGQGLSSGNTIYF. The CDR3 DNA follows: TGTGCCAGCAGCTACGGACAGGGCCTGAGCTCTGGAAACACCATATATTTT.

The J gene is TRBJ2-7, the V gene TRBV23-1; a weak D match, TRBD1 (6 bases). TRBV23-1 is marked as an open reading frame, function uncertain. The CDR3 has 14 amino acids. The V gene lost 4 bases and the J gene lost 5 bases, with 15 bases spanning the gap. The CDR3 reads CASSRYRAVHEQYF. CDR3 in DNA: TGCGCCAGCAGTCGGTACAGGGCGGTCCACGAGCAGTACTTC.

The rearrangement uses TRBV5-4 and TRBJ2-1; 9 bases are a match to TRBD2. Germline assignment: CDR1 SGHNT and CDR2 YYREEE (reference sequence). With 4 bases clipped from V and 8 bases from J, the junction kept 10 bases outside the gene matches. The CDR3 totals 15 residues. The CDR3 DNA reads as TGTGCCAGCAGCCCCCCCGGGACTAGCAGGGATGAGCAGTTCTTC. It translates to CASSPPGTSRDEQFF.

The chain carries TRBV5-5 and TRBJ1-3, with D tentatively TRBD1 (6 bases). CDR3 length equals 15 residues. CDR1 and CDR2 from the germline V gene are SGHKS and YYEKEE (reference sequence). Deletions cut 1 base from V and 3 bases from J, with 11 bases between. The CDR3 DNA is TGTGCCAGCAGCTTGCAGACAGGAGGTGGAAACACCATATATTTT. As protein: CASSLQTGGGNTIYF. Variable domain in full (rest from reference TRBV5-5 and TRBJ1-3): DAGVTQSPTHLIKTRGQQVTLRCSPISGHKSVSWYQQVLGQGPQFIFQYYEKEERGRGNFPDRFSARQFPNYSSELNVNALLLGDSALYLCASSLQTGGGNTIYFGEGSWLTVV.

The J gene is TRBJ2-1, the V gene TRBV29-1, with D uncertain. This CDR3 spans 13 amino acids. The germline CDR1 and CDR2 sequences are SQVTM and ANQGSEA. Trimming left V 4 bases short and J 5 bases short, with 12 bases between. CDR3 bases: TGCAGCGTTGCGCGGATTAGTGACAATGAGCAGTTCTTC. It specifies CSVARISDNEQFF.

The chain is built from TRBV7-9 and TRBJ1-1; D perhaps matches TRBD1 (6 bases). CDR3 size: 15 residues. V was trimmed by 1 base and J by 0 bases, leaving 9 bases between them. CDR1 and CDR2 (germline): SEHNR, FQNEAQ (reference sequence). This CDR3 reads CASSLGGLLNTEAFF. The CDR3 region has the DNA TGTGCCAGCAGCTTAGGGGGGCTTCTGAACACTGAAGCTTTCTTT.

This chain joins TRBV7-2 and TRBJ2-4, with TRBD1 matching over 12 bases. The trim removed 5 bases at V and 8 bases at J, leaving 4 bases unmatched. Germline V gene data show CDR1 as SGHTA and CDR2 as FQGNSA. The CDR3 has 14 amino acids. The CDR3 loop is CASSRDRGLYIQYF. DNA of the CDR3: TGTGCCAGCAGCCGGGACAGGGGGCTGTACATTCAGTACTTC.

The genes are TRBV4-2 and TRBJ2-7; 12 positions agree with TRBD2. V shed 4 bases, J shed 3 bases, and the junction held 4 bases outside the gene matches. Germline V gives CDR1 LGHNA, CDR2 YNFKEQ. This CDR3 has 15 amino acids. The CDR3 protein is CASSPTSGGFYEQYF. CDR3 DNA: TGTGCCAGCAGCCCTACTAGCGGGGGGTTCTACGAGCAGTACTTC.

The chain combines TRBV7-3 with TRBJ2-3; TRBD1 aligns across 8 bases. The CDR3 consists of 15 residues. The germline V gene has CDR1 SGHTA and CDR2 FQGTGA. The ends lost 2 bases at V and 0 bases at J; junction bases unmatched: 1. The CDR3 region is CASSLQGASTDTQYF. The DNA of the CDR3 is TGTGCCAGCAGCTTACAGGGGGCTAGCACAGATACGCAGTATTTT.

V is TRBV2 and J is TRBJ2-1, with 8 bases identical to TRBD2. Germline V lookup: CDR1 SNHLY, CDR2 FYNNEI. The junction had 11 bases not matched to a gene; V was cut back by 7 bases and J by 3 bases. The CDR3 contains 16 residues. CDR3 DNA sequence: TGTGCCAGCACCTTTCCCCCAGCGGGAGACTACAATGAGCAGTTCTTC. It is translated as CASTFPPAGDYNEQFF.

The CDR3: CASTPDRNNSPLHF. The CDR3 nucleotides are TGTGCCAGCACCCCGGACAGAAATAATTCACCCCTCCACTTT. J is TRBJ1-6 and V is TRBV6-5; D is perhaps TRBD1 (6 bases). Germline V gene lookup returns CDR1 MNHEY and CDR2 SVGAGI. This CDR3 has 14 amino acids. Trimming took off 7 bases at V and 5 bases at J, with 12 bases between the two ends.

The chain is built from TRBV2 and TRBJ1-2; perhaps TRBD1 as D (6 bases). Germline V gene data show CDR1 as SNHLY and CDR2 as FYNNEI. With 6 bases removed from V and 7 bases from J, the gap between germline ends came to 18 bases. The CDR3 spans 14 residues. This chain's CDR3 is CASSATEGVGGYTF. Written as DNA, the CDR3 is TGTGCCAGCAGCGCGACTGAGGGGGTAGGTGGCTACACCTTC.

The chain employs TRBV5-1 and TRBJ2-3; 7 bases agree with TRBD1. Germline V CDR1 and CDR2: SGHRS, YFSETQ. The trim removed 4 bases at V and 5 bases at J, leaving 10 bases unmatched. The CDR3 consists of 15 residues. CDR3 sequence (DNA): TGCGCCAGCAGCGTGACAGGGTCCCCCGAAGATACGCAGTATTTT. It codes for CASSVTGSPEDTQYF.

The rearrangement links TRBV6-6 to TRBJ2-1, with 8 positions matching TRBD1. Germline V CDR1 and CDR2: MNHNY, SVGAGI (reference sequence). Trimming at V came to 6 bases and at J to 6 bases, leaving 7 bases not matched to a gene. CDR3 size: 14 residues. DNA for the CDR3: TGTGCCAGCAGACGGGACAGGACCTCCAATGAGCAGTTCTTC. Protein product: CASRRDRTSNEQFF.

The gene calls are TRBV9 and TRBJ1-2, with 7 bases matching TRBD1. Germline trimming cut 3 bases from V and 4 bases from J; bases unmatched to any gene: 12. The CDR3 length is 16 residues. Germline values: CDR1 SGDLS, CDR2 YYNGEE. Here the CDR3 DNA reads TGTGCCAGCAGCGCTACGACAGGGTACACCATCTATGGCTACACCTTC. Protein sequence: CASSATTGYTIYGYTF.

This chain's CDR3 is CASSMLAGDTGELFF. The CDR3 DNA follows: TGTGCCAGCAGCATGCTAGCGGGGGACACCGGGGAGCTGTTTTTT. The chain is built from TRBV7-7 and TRBJ2-2; 10 bases line up with TRBD2. The CDR3 extends over 15 amino acids. J lost 3 bases, V lost 5 bases, and 3 bases had no gene match. Germline V gene lookup returns CDR1 SSHAT and CDR2 FNYEAQ (reference sequence).

This clone was seen more than once but under ten times. The V call is TRBV2, the J call TRBJ2-2; 8 bases are shared with TRBD1. J was trimmed by 4 bases and V by 8 bases; bases with no gene match: 6. The CDR3 sequence is 14 residues long. The germline gives CDR1 SNHLY, CDR2 FYNNEI. CDR3 amino acids: CASAYRGSTGELFF. CDR3 sequence (DNA): TGTGCCAGCGCCTACAGGGGGAGCACCGGGGAGCTGTTTTTT.